This T cell receptor (beta chain) comes out of a study of cytomegalovirus exposure and HLA in healthy donors. Whole-study findings and limits: Researchers catalogued about 150 TCR beta chains as cytomegalovirus-associated. After further analysis at a later stage, 15,000 to 20,000 TCR beta sequences were associated with HLA alleles at 0.05 false discovery rate. Accurate prediction of most subjects' HLA-A and HLA-B alleles from TCR beta sequences was reported. Clonal expansion was found to be greater in HLA-associated TCR beta chains than in equally common others in a later analysis.

As for this clone: Its antigen is as yet unknown.

60 Vbeta and 13 Jbeta primers were used in PCR. Sequenced by immunoSEQ multiplex PCR; TCRdb stores in-frame clones only, minus some. The sample lists 100,000 or so clones; about four fifths were seen once. V gave up 7 bases and J gave up 3 bases, with 20 bases separating them. From germline, CDR1 is MDHEN and CDR2 SYDVKM. The CDR3 contains 16 residues. The source material was PBMCs. The chain has TRBV28 and TRBJ2-3; D perhaps matches TRBD1 (5 bases). This TCR was recovered from a young man in good health and CMV-seronegative. The CDR3 sequence is CASNLPLAGNTDTQYF. The CDR3 DNA reads as TGTGCCAGCAACCTCCCCCTTGCAGGGAATACAGATACGCAGTATTTT.